This T cell receptor beta chain was recorded in a study of shared clonotypes between healthy human individuals. This CDR3 contains 15 residues. V lost 4 bases, J lost 7 bases, and 19 bases lay in between. Looked up from germline, CDR1 is SGHTA and CDR2 is FQGTGA. The repertoire was sequenced with immunoSEQ multiplex PCR; TCRdb's copy has only in-frame clones and lacks some. Here the sample spans 2,500,000 or so clones, 85% to 95% being singletons. The sequence was obtained from a man between 18 and 29 years old in good health. Some clones in this sample may be carry-over from other donors' samples. The chain is built from TRBV7-3 and TRBJ1-2; D may be TRBD1 (6 bases). The sample comprised naive CD4+ T cells from PBMCs. Subset reported: CD45RA+ positively selected. The CDR3 DNA follows: TGTGCCAGCAGCTCCCGGAGCGGGGGGGCGGGTGGCTACACCTTC. Its protein product is CASSSRSGGAGGYTF.